The 29 T cell receptor beta chains presented below share a single source sample, sequenced in a study of neoadjuvant anti-PD-1 for oral cavity cancer. Clones were sequenced by immunoSEQ multiplex PCR, and TCRdb holds only the in-frame ones, with some missing. The repertoire consists of 35,000 to 50,000 clones, with approximately 80% occurring once and the leading ten covering approximately 4.8%. Time point given: after neoadjuvant nivolumab, at surgical resection. This material consisted of PBMCs, taken after nivolumab (anti-PD-1) treatment. Every receptor here comes from a person between 40 and 79 years old with oral cavity squamous cell carcinoma.

This chain connects TRBV4-1 to TRBJ1-1, with unresolved D. CDR1 MGHRA and CDR2 YSYEKL come from the germline V gene. This CDR3 contains 14 residues. With 2 bases removed from V and 1 base from J, the gap between germline ends came to 8 bases. In DNA form, the CDR3 reads TGCGCCAGCAGCCAAATACGGTCGAACACTGAAGCTTTCTTT. This codes for CASSQIRSNTEAFF.

CDR3 protein: CASSSGQGIYEQYF. The CDR3 bases are TGTGCCAGCAGCTCTGGACAGGGGATCTACGAGCAGTACTTC. This sequence joins TRBV5-6 and TRBJ2-7, with 9 bases identical to TRBD1. Germline assignment: CDR1 SGHDT and CDR2 YYEEEE. The junction had 4 bases not matched to a gene; V was cut back by 3 bases and J by 3 bases. This CDR3 is built from 14 residues.

CDR3: CASSPDGGGTEAFF. The CDR3 DNA reads TGTGCCAGCAGCCCCGACGGGGGGGGCACTGAAGCTTTCTTT. J is TRBJ1-1 and V is TRBV13; possibly TRBD1 for D (5 bases). CDR1 PRHDT and CDR2 FYEKMQ come from the germline V gene (reference sequence). This CDR3 comprises 14 residues. Trimming pared 5 bases from V and 4 bases from J, leaving 14 bases between.

This sequence joins TRBV5-1 and TRBJ2-1; 14 bases fit TRBD2. The junction had 17 bases not matched to a gene; V was cut back by 4 bases and J by 8 bases. The CDR3 sequence is 19 residues long. CDR1 SGHRS and CDR2 YFSETQ come from the germline V gene. CDR3: CASSPWMGLAGVGTDEQFF. The DNA for the CDR3 is TGCGCCAGCAGCCCTTGGATGGGACTAGCGGGAGTAGGTACCGATGAGCAGTTCTTC. Full variable domain (remainder filled in from reference TRBV5-1 and TRBJ2-1): KAGVTQTPRYLIKTRGQQVTLSCSPISGHRSVSWYQQTPGQGLQFLFEYFSETQRNKGNFPGRFSGRQFSNSRSEMNVSTLELGDSALYLCASSPWMGLAGVGTDEQFFGPGTRLTVL.

The J gene is TRBJ1-5, the V gene TRBV10-3; weak D call: TRBD1 (6 bases). The CDR3 length is 15 residues. Germline V lookup: CDR1 ENHRY, CDR2 SYGVKD. V lost 4 bases, J lost 5 bases, and 15 bases lay in between. The CDR3 coding sequence is TGTGCCATCAGTGCTAGTACAGGGTTTGATCAGCCCCAGCATTTT. As protein: CAISASTGFDQPQHF.

The chain couples TRBV6-5 to TRBJ1-4; TRBD1 matches at 7 bases. J was trimmed by 13 bases and V by 5 bases; bases with no gene match: 4. This CDR3 has 11 residues. Germline V lookup: CDR1 MNHEY, CDR2 SVGAGI. The CDR3 sequence is CASSQGQILFF. The CDR3 coding sequence is TGTGCCAGCAGTCAGGGACAGATACTGTTTTTT.

The rearrangement joins TRBV7-9 to TRBJ1-4, with unresolved D. The CDR3 sequence is 14 residues long. Looked up from germline, CDR1 is SEHNR and CDR2 is FQNEAQ (reference sequence). V gave up 1 base and J gave up 8 bases, with 11 bases separating them. The CDR3 loop is CASSLEAGLEKLFF. DNA for the CDR3: TGTGCCAGCAGCTTAGAGGCAGGATTAGAAAAACTGTTTTTT.

This clone was seen a single time. The chain carries TRBV2 and TRBJ1-6; D remains unclear. Trimming removed 6 bases at V and 0 bases at J, with 9 bases between. This CDR3 contains 15 residues. Germline values: CDR1 SNHLY, CDR2 FYNNEI. The CDR3 sequence is CASRREDSYNSPLHF. For the CDR3, the DNA is TGTGCCAGCAGGAGGGAGGACTCCTATAATTCACCCCTCCACTTT.

This clone was recorded only once. The gene calls are TRBV27 and TRBJ1-1; no clear D. The V gene's germline CDR1 is MNHEY and CDR2 SMNVEV (reference sequence). The ends were cut back, 3 bases at V and 4 bases at J, with 9 bases in the middle. The CDR3 totals 13 residues. DNA of the CDR3: TGTGCCAGCAGTTTTTCAGAGTTCACTGAAGCTTTCTTT. Translated: CASSFSEFTEAFF.

The chain is built from TRBV6-6 and TRBJ2-2, with 7 bases aligning to TRBD1. The V gene end was trimmed by 6 bases and the J gene end by 3 bases; junction bases not matched to a gene: 4. This CDR3 spans 14 amino acids. Per the germline V gene, CDR1 is MNHNY and CDR2 is SVGAGI (reference sequence). The CDR3 sequence is CASRPRGHTGELFF. DNA for the CDR3: TGTGCCAGCAGACCTAGGGGGCACACCGGGGAGCTGTTTTTT.

This clone showed up just once. The chain uses TRBV27 and TRBJ2-1, with 13 bases identical to TRBD2. CDR1 and CDR2 from the germline V gene are MNHEY and SMNVEV (reference sequence). V shed 8 bases, J shed 8 bases, and the junction held 6 bases outside the gene matches. CDR3 length: 14 amino acids. DNA of the CDR3: TGTGCCAGCTCCCCACTAGCGGGGGGGGATGAGCAGTTCTTC. This sequence encodes CASSPLAGGDEQFF.

The rearrangement uses TRBV6-6 and TRBJ2-7; D perhaps matches TRBD2 (5 bases). CDR1 MNHNY and CDR2 SVGAGI come from the germline V gene (reference sequence). V was pared by 0 bases and J by 4 bases, with 7 bases between. The CDR3 loop spans 13 amino acids. For the CDR3, the DNA is TGTGCCAGCAGTTACTCGTGGGAGTACGAGCAGTACTTC. Translation gives CASSYSWEYEQYF.

This rearrangement joins TRBV6-5 to TRBJ2-7; TRBD2 matches 12 bases. This CDR3 region has 14 residues. V lost 10 bases to trimming and J lost 2 bases; unmatched junction nucleotides: 6. The germline V gene has CDR1 MNHEY and CDR2 SVGAGI. As DNA, the CDR3 is TGTGCCACCTCTCTAGCGGGAGGGACCTACGAGCAGTACTTC. Residues: CATSLAGGTYEQYF.

This clone has a single count. V and J are TRBV5-1 and TRBJ1-1; 9 bases align to TRBD1. CDR3 length: 17 residues. Germline V gene sequence: CDR1 SGHRS, CDR2 YFSETQ. With V trimmed by 0 bases and J by 0 bases, 6 bases remained unmatched. Here the CDR3 reads CASSLARTGAMNTEAFF. The CDR3 DNA follows: TGCGCCAGCAGCTTGGCCAGGACAGGGGCCATGAACACTGAAGCTTTCTTT. Supplemented by reference TRBV5-1 and TRBJ1-1, the full variable domain reads KAGVTQTPRYLIKTRGQQVTLSCSPISGHRSVSWYQQTPGQGLQFLFEYFSETQRNKGNFPGRFSGRQFSNSRSEMNVSTLELGDSALYLCASSLARTGAMNTEAFFGQGTRLTVV.

V and J are TRBV11-3 and TRBJ1-1, with TRBD1 matching over 10 bases. The J segment lost 7 bases and the V segment lost 6 bases, leaving 5 bases of the junction unmatched. The germline CDR1 and CDR2 sequences are SGHNT and YENEEA. The CDR3 contains 13 residues. The CDR3 region has the DNA TGTGCCAGCAGTTGGGACAGGGGAAGTGAAGCTTTCTTT. This sequence encodes CASSWDRGSEAFF.

This rearrangement joins TRBV5-4 to TRBJ1-1; a possible D gene is TRBD1 (5 bases). The CDR3 is 14 residues long. Germline V gives CDR1 SGHNT, CDR2 YYREEE (reference sequence). Trimming took 9 bases from V and 1 from J, leaving 16 bases between them. The CDR3 region is CAISRPGTNTEAFF. The CDR3, as DNA: TGTGCCATCTCCCGCCCAGGGACGAACACTGAAGCTTTCTTT.

This clone was detected only a few times. CDR3 loop: CASGLATEAFF. CDR3 coding DNA: TGTGCCAGCGGATTGGCAACTGAAGCTTTCTTT. The chain is built from TRBV6-5 and TRBJ1-1; D not resolved. The CDR3 consists of 11 residues. CDR1 MNHEY and CDR2 SVGAGI come from the germline V gene. With 8 bases removed from V and 5 bases from J, the gap between germline ends came to 9 bases.

V and J are TRBV10-2 and TRBJ2-1; perhaps TRBD2 as D (6 bases). The germline gives CDR1 WSHSY, CDR2 SAAADI. This CDR3 has 16 residues. Trimming removed 0 bases from V and 6 bases from J, with 15 bases in between. The CDR3 sequence: CASSESFLARTNEQFF. The DNA for the CDR3 is TGCGCCAGCAGTGAGTCTTTCCTAGCGCGGACCAATGAGCAGTTCTTC.

Here the CDR3 DNA reads TGCGCCAGCAGCTTGGAAGGGCCCGGCGGCTACACCTTC. Translating gives CASSLEGPGGYTF. The chain combines TRBV5-1 with TRBJ1-2; D gene ambiguous. Per germline, CDR1 SGHRS and CDR2 YFSETQ. The CDR3 spans 13 residues. V dropped 0 bases and J dropped 8 bases, with 11 bases sitting between them.

This sequence joins TRBV28 and TRBJ1-2; D is uncertain. The length of the CDR3 is 11 residues. Germline loops: CDR1 MDHEN, CDR2 SYDVKM. Trimming cost V 2 bases and J 8 bases, with 6 bases left between them. CDR3 residues: CASSLGVGYTF. CDR3 coding DNA: TGTGCCAGCAGTTTAGGAGTCGGCTACACCTTC.

The chain is built from TRBV11-2 and TRBJ2-3; maybe TRBD2 (5 bases). The CDR3 runs to 16 residues. The germline CDR1 and CDR2 sequences are SGHAT and FQNNGV. Trimming took off 5 bases at V and 1 base at J, with 16 bases between the two ends. Here the CDR3 reads CASSPRGRIGTDTQYF. The CDR3 nucleotides are TGTGCCAGCAGCCCCCGAGGGCGGATAGGCACAGATACGCAGTATTTT.

This clone was detected only a few times. The chain is built from TRBV2 and TRBJ2-2, with D tentatively TRBD1 (6 bases). This CDR3 region has 12 residues. Trimming cost V 9 bases and J 5 bases, with 10 bases left between them. Germline CDR1 and CDR2: SNHLY and FYNNEI. The CDR3 DNA reads TGTGCCAGAGGGGGTGGGACCGGGGAGCTGTTTTTT. It specifies CARGGGTGELFF.

Only a few counts were recorded for this clone. The V call is TRBV27, the J call TRBJ1-2, with 12 bases identical to TRBD1. There are 14 residues in the CDR3. The trim removed 4 bases at V and 7 bases at J, leaving 4 bases unmatched. Germline V gene data show CDR1 as MNHEY and CDR2 as SMNVEV (reference sequence). The CDR3 region is CASSWGQGARGYTF. The CDR3 bases are TGTGCCAGCAGTTGGGGACAGGGGGCGCGTGGCTACACCTTC.

This clone is categorized as medium-sized. J is TRBJ2-6 and V is TRBV27; D tentatively fits TRBD1 or TRBD2 (5 bases each). The CDR3 is made up of 16 amino acids. Germline CDR1 and CDR2: MNHEY and SMNVEV (reference sequence). V shed 1 base and J shed 0 bases, with 7 bases lying between them. DNA of the CDR3: TGTGCCAGCAGTTTATGGGGGAGCTCTGGGGCCAACGTCCTGACTTTC. It yields the protein CASSLWGSSGANVLTF.

The chain links TRBV27 to TRBJ2-7; D is uncertain. V lost 3 bases and J lost 0, with 9 bases in between. This CDR3 is built from 14 residues. Germline V gene lookup returns CDR1 MNHEY and CDR2 SMNVEV (reference sequence). In nucleotides, the CDR3 is TGTGCCAGCAGTTTGTCGTGGAGCTCCTACGAGCAGTACTTC. It encodes CASSLSWSSYEQYF.

The rearrangement joins TRBV5-6 to TRBJ1-2; D remains unclear. Germline loops: CDR1 SGHDT, CDR2 YYEEEE. The CDR3 has 13 amino acids. V gave up 0 bases and J gave up 8 bases, with 11 bases separating them. In nucleotides, the CDR3 is TGTGCCAGCAGCTTGGAACTCCTTGAAGGCTACACCTTC. Residues: CASSLELLEGYTF. The complete variable domain, with remaining parts taken from reference TRBV5-6 and TRBJ1-2, reads DAGVTQSPTHLIKTRGQQVTLRCSPKSGHDTVSWYQQALGQGPQFIFQYYEEEERQRGNFPDRFSGHQFPNYSSELNVNALLLGDSALYLCASSLELLEGYTFGSGTRLTVV.

CDR3 nucleotide sequence: TGTGCCAGCAGCCAAGAAGACGGATATAATTCACCCCTCCACTTT. Encoded protein: CASSQEDGYNSPLHF. The chain couples TRBV4-2 to TRBJ1-6; D is ambiguous. V was trimmed by 0 bases and J by 4 bases, leaving 7 bases between them. Germline CDR1 LGHNA, CDR2 YNFKEQ. This CDR3 has 15 amino acids.

The V call is TRBV5-1, the J call TRBJ2-5; D is possibly TRBD2 (5 bases). V lost 4 bases and J 5 bases, leaving 9 bases between the germline ends. Germline V gene sequence: CDR1 SGHRS, CDR2 YFSETQ. The CDR3 sequence is 12 residues long. For the CDR3, the DNA is TGCGCCAGCAGCCGGGAAGGGGAGACCCAGTACTTC. This codes for CASSREGETQYF.

This clone rates as medium-sized (0.01 to 0.1%). The chain combines TRBV5-6 with TRBJ1-1, with D uncertain. V was cut by 4 bases and J by 7 bases, with 14 bases left in between. The CDR3 runs to 13 residues. The germline V gene encodes CDR1 SGHDT and CDR2 YYEEEE. The CDR3 DNA is TGTGCCAGCAGCCCCTTATCCATCGGTGAAGCTTTCTTT. It codes for CASSPLSIGEAFF.